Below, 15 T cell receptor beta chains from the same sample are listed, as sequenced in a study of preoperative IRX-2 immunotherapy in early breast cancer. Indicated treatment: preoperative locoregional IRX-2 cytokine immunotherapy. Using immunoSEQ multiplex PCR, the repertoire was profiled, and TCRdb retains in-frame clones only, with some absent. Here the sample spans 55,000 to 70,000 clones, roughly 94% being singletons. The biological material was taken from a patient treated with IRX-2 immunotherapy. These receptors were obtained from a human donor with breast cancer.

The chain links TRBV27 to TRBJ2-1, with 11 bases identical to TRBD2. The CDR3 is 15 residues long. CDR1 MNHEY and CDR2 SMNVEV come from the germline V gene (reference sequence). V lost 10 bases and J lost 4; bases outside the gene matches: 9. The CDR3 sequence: CATHKTSGIYNEQFF. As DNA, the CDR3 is TGTGCCACCCACAAGACTAGCGGGATATACAATGAGCAGTTCTTC.

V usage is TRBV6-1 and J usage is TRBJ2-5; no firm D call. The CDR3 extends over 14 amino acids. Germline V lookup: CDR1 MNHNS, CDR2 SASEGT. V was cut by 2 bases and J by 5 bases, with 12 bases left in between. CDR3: CASSELGLVETQYF. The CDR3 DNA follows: TGTGCCAGCAGTGAACTCGGGCTAGTCGAGACCCAGTACTTC.

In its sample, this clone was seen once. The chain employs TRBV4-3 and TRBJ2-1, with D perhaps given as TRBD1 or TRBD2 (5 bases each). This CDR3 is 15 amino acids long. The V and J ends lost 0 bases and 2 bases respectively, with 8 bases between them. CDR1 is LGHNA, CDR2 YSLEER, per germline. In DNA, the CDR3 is TGCGCCAGCAGCCAAGACCAGGGAGCCTACAATGAGCAGTTCTTC. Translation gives CASSQDQGAYNEQFF.

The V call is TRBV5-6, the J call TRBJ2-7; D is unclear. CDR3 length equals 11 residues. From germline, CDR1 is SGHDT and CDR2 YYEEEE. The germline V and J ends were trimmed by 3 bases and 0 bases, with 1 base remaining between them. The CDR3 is CASSYSYEQYF. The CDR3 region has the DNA TGTGCCAGCAGCTACTCCTACGAGCAGTACTTC.

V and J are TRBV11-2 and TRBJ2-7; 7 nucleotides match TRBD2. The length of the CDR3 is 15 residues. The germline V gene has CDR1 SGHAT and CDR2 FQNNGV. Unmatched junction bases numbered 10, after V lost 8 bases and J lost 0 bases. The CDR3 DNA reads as TGTGCCAGCGGCAAACTAGCGAGTACCTCCTACGAGCAGTACTTC. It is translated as CASGKLASTSYEQYF.

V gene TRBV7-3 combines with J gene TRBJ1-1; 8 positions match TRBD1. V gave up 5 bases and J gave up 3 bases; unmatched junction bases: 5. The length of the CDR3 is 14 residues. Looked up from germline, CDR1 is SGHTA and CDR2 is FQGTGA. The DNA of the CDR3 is TGTGCCAGCAGCCCAGGGGGCCTCGACACTGAAGCTTTCTTT. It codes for CASSPGGLDTEAFF.

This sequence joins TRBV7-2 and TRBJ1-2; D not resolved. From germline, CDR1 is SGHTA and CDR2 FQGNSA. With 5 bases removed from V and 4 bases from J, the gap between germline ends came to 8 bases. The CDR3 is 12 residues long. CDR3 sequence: CASSPNLYGYTF. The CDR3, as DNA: TGTGCCAGCAGCCCTAATCTCTATGGCTACACCTTC.

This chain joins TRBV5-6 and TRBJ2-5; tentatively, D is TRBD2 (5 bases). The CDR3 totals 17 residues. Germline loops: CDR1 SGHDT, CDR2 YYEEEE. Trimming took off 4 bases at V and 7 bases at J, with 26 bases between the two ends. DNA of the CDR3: TGTGCCAGCAGCCAGCAACCCCCGGGTCGGAGGACGGGGACCCAGTACTTC. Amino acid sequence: CASSQQPPGRRTGTQYF.

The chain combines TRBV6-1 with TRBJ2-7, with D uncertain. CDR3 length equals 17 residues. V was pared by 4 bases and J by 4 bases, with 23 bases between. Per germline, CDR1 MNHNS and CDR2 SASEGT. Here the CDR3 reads CASSVFYSILTPYEQYF. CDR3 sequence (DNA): TGTGCCAGCAGTGTTTTCTACTCTATCCTTACGCCTTACGAGCAGTACTTC.

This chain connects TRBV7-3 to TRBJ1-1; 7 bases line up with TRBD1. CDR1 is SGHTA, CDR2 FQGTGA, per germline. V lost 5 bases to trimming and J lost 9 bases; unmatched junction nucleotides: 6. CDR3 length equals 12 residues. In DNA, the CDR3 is TGTGCCAGCAGCCCAGGGGGGAGGAAAGCTTTCTTT. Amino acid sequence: CASSPGGRKAFF.

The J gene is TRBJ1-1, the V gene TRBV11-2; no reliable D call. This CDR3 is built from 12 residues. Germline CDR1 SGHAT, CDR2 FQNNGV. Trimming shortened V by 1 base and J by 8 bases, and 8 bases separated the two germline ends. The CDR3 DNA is TGTGCCAGCAGCTTAGGCCGCTTGGAAGCTTTCTTT. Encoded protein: CASSLGRLEAFF.

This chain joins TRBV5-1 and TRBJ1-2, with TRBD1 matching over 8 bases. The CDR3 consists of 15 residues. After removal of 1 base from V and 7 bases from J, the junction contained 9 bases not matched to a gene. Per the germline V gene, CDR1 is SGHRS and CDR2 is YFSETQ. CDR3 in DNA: TGCGCCAGCAGCTTGTTTTTGGACAGGGCGGGTGGCTACACCTTC. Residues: CASSLFLDRAGGYTF. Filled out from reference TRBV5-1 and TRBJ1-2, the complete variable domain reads KAGVTQTPRYLIKTRGQQVTLSCSPISGHRSVSWYQQTPGQGLQFLFEYFSETQRNKGNFPGRFSGRQFSNSRSEMNVSTLELGDSALYLCASSLFLDRAGGYTFGSGTRLTVV.

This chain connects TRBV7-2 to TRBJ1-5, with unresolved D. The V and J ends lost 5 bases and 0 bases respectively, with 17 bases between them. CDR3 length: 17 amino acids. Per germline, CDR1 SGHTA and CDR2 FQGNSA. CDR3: CASSRGWARYSNQPQHF. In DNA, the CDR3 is TGTGCCAGCAGCCGCGGGTGGGCCAGATATAGCAATCAGCCCCAGCATTTT.

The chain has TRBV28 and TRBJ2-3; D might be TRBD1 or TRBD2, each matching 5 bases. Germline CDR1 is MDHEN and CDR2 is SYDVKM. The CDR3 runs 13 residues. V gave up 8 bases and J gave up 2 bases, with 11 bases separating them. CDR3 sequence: CASPRDHTDTQYF. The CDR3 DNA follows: TGTGCCAGCCCTCGGGACCACACAGATACGCAGTATTTT.

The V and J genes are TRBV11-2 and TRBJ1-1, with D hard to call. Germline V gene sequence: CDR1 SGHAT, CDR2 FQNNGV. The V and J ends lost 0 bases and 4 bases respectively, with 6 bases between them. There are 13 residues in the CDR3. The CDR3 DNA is TGTGCCAGCAGCTTAGAGGCGTTCACTGAAGCTTTCTTT. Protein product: CASSLEAFTEAFF.